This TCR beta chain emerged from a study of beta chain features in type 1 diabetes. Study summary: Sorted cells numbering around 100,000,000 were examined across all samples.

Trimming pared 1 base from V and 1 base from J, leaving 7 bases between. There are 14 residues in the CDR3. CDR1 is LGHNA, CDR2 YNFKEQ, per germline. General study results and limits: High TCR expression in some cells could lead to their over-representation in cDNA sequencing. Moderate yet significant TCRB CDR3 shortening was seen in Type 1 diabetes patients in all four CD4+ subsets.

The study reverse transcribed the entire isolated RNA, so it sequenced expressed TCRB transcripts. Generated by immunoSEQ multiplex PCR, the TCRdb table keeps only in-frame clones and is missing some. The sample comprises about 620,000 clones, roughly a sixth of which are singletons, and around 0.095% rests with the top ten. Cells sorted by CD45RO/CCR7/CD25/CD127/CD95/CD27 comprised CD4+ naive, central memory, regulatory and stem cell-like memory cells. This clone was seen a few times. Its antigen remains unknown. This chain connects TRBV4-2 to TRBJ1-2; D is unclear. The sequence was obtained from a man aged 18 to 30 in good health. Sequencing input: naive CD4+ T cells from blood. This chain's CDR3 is CASSQGGINYGYTF. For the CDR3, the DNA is TGTGCCAGCAGCCAAGGTGGGATTAACTATGGCTACACCTTC.